The clone carrying this T cell receptor (beta chain) has ten or more counts. Germline CDR1 and CDR2: MGHDK and SYGVNS. This CDR3 spans 13 amino acids. After removal of 6 bases from V and 1 base from J, the junction contained 0 bases not matched to a gene. This entry comes from a study of CD8+CD57+ T cells in acquired aplastic anemia. Patients sequenced had flow cytometry evidence of CD8+CD57+ cell expansion. Genomic DNA was employed as the template in profiling TCR beta VDJ and CDR3. TCRdb used MiXCR to reprocess the reads, holding one entry per CDR3 protein. The sample includes about half a million distinct CDR3 sequences, more than 25% of them seen just once.

This chain uses TRBV25-1 with TRBJ1-1; 9 bases match TRBD1. The sequence came from a human donor with aplastic anemia. The specimen was sorted CD4+, CD8+, or CD8+CD57+ T cells (not recorded which) from PBMCs. The CDR3, as DNA: TGTGCCAGCAGGACAGGGGGGAACACTGAAGCTTTCTTT. This sequence encodes CASRTGGNTEAFF.